The rows below give T cell receptor beta chains drawn from one sample of a study of PD-L1 blockade in urothelial cancer. The method was immunoSEQ multiplex PCR; TCRdb's version includes in-frame clones alone and lacks a portion of them. This sample yields some 53,000 clones, of which roughly 80% are seen a single time; more than 3.5% belongs to the top ten. Source: PBMCs, taken around atezolizumab (anti-PD-L1) treatment. These TCRs come from a man between 65 and 79 years old with urothelial cancer. Both conserved end residues are part of each CDR3. A D gene is named only where the DNA matches it firmly. Clone size is not always given. Where it is, it says once, few, many or a class for expanded clones.

D | size | J | V | DNA | CDR3
TRBD1 | - | TRBJ2-5 | TRBV19 | TGTGCCAGTAGTACCGGGACAGGGGCTCACCAAGAGACCCAGTACTTC | CASSTGTGAHQETQYF
- | - | TRBJ2-5 | TRBV20-1 | TGCAGTGCTTTACAGGGCCAGACCCAGTACTTC | CSALQGQTQYF
TRBD2 | - | TRBJ2-7 | TRBV19 | TGTGCCAGTAGTAGCGGAGTAGCGGGTAGCTACGAGCAGTACTTC | CASSSGVAGSYEQYF
TRBD2 | - | TRBJ2-1 | TRBV7-3 | TGTGCCAGCAGCTTCGGACTAGCGGGAGGGAACGAGCAGTTCTTC | CASSFGLAGGNEQFF
- | medium-sized | TRBJ1-1 | TRBV10-3 | TGTGCCATCAGTGGAAACACCGGGGGTGAAGCTTTCTTT | CAISGNTGGEAFF
TRBD1 | - | TRBJ1-4 | TRBV5-8 | TGTGCCAGCACCGAGGACAGGGCAAGGTGGGGTAATGAAAAACTGTTTTTT | CASTEDRARWGNEKLFF
- | once | TRBJ2-2 | TRBV6-6 | TGTGCCAGCAGTGGACAGATACCCGGGGAGCTGTTTTTT | CASSGQIPGELFF
TRBD2 | - | TRBJ2-1 | TRBV19 | TGTGCCAGTAGTATAAGGAGCGGGAGCAACTGGGATGAGCAGTTCTTC | CASSIRSGSNWDEQFF
- | once | TRBJ1-1 | TRBV7-2 | TGTGCCAGCAGCTTAGGAAGGTTCCCGGGGAACACTGAAGCTTTCTTT | CASSLGRFPGNTEAFF
TRBD1 | few | TRBJ1-1 | TRBV7-2 | TGTGCCAGCAGCTTAGCGCCGGGACAGGGGAACACTGAAGCTTTCTTT | CASSLAPGQGNTEAFF
TRBD1 | - | TRBJ1-2 | TRBV4-2 | TGTGCCAGCAGCCAAGGAGGGGGCGACTATGGCTACACCTTC | CASSQGGGDYGYTF
TRBD2 | few | TRBJ2-1 | TRBV11-2 | TGTGCCAGCAGCTTATCTAGCGGGACCGACAATGAGCAGTTCTTC | CASSLSSGTDNEQFF
TRBD1 | - | TRBJ2-6 | TRBV4-1 | TGCGCCAGCAGCCAAGCAACAGGGGGCTCTGGGGCCAACGTCCTGACTTTC | CASSQATGGSGANVLTF
TRBD2 | - | TRBJ2-7 | TRBV4-2 | TGTGCCAGCAGCCAAGAAACTAGCGGGAGGAGCGTTTACTACGAGCAGTACTTC | CASSQETSGRSVYYEQYF
- | - | TRBJ2-4 | TRBV6-6 | TGTGCCAGCAGTTACGAGGTAGCCAAAAACATTCAGTACTTC | CASSYEVAKNIQYF
- | many | TRBJ2-7 | TRBV6-1 | TGTGCCAGCAGTGAGAGGAGGGGACGAAAGTACTTC | CASSERRGRKYF
TRBD1 | - | TRBJ2-7 | TRBV20-1 | TGCAGAGTGGGACAGGGTTACGAGCAGTACTTC | CRVGQGYEQYF
TRBD1 | - | TRBJ2-5 | TRBV11-3 | TGTGCCAGCAGCTTAATGGGACAGCTTCATGAGACCCAGTACTTC | CASSLMGQLHETQYF
- | - | TRBJ1-1 | TRBV18 | TGTGCCAGCTCACCAAAGAGGGAAAACACTGAAGCTTTCTTT | CASSPKRENTEAFF
- | once | TRBJ1-4 | TRBV19 | TGTGCCAGTAGGACGGGGATCTGGCTGTTTTTT | CASRTGIWLFF
- | - | TRBJ2-7 | TRBV6-6 | TGTGCCAGCAGTCCGTCGGACTCGTCCTACGAGCAGTACTTC | CASSPSDSSYEQYF
- | - | TRBJ1-5 | TRBV1 | TGCACCAGCAGCCCAGGGACACGGAGACTTCTTAGCAATCAGCCCCAGCATTTT | CTSSPGTRRLLSNQPQHF